Listed here are 30 T cell receptor beta chains from one sample, sequenced in a study of Ad26.COV2.S vaccination and SARS-CoV-2 variants. Repertoires were generated with immunoSEQ multiplex PCR, while TCRdb's copy carries only in-frame clones and drops some. The sample shows some 350,000 clones, 92% of them seen only once. Specimen: peripheral blood, collected after recovery from COVID-19. The receptors shown here come from a human donor who had recovered from COVID-19.

This sequence joins TRBV4-3 and TRBJ2-1; TRBD2 agrees at 10 bases. This CDR3 has 17 amino acids. The germline CDR1 and CDR2 sequences are LGHNA and YSLEER. V trimming: 3 bases; J trimming: 1 base; junction bases outside the gene matches: 6. The chain's CDR3 is CASSHLAGDPSYNEQFF. The CDR3 region has the DNA TGCGCCAGCAGCCACCTAGCGGGGGACCCTTCCTACAATGAGCAGTTCTTC.

V is TRBV7-2 and J is TRBJ1-1, with 7 bases aligning to TRBD1. This CDR3 comprises 16 residues. The V gene's germline CDR1 is SGHTA and CDR2 FQGNSA. Germline trimming cut 0 bases from V and 1 base from J; bases unmatched to any gene: 5. The CDR3 DNA reads as TGTGCCAGCAGCTTAGCGGCCGGGACAGCGAACACTGAAGCTTTCTTT. This encodes CASSLAAGTANTEAFF.

This clone was counted between two and nine times. This chain joins TRBV7-9 and TRBJ2-5; 12 bases are shared with TRBD1. The CDR3 totals 16 residues. Losses at the gene ends were 2 bases for V and 7 bases for J; bases not matched to a gene: 8. Germline CDR1 is SEHNR and CDR2 is FQNEAQ (reference sequence). This chain's CDR3 is CASSLTGQGAFGTQYF. As DNA, the CDR3 is TGTGCCAGCAGCTTAACGGGACAGGGGGCCTTTGGGACCCAGTACTTC.

This chain links TRBV7-2 with TRBJ2-5; weak D call: TRBD2 (7 bases). This CDR3 comprises 16 residues. Germline values: CDR1 SGHTA, CDR2 FQGNSA. V lost 1 base and J lost 5, with 17 bases in between. The CDR3: CASSLVGGGPWETQYF. Written as DNA, the CDR3 is TGTGCCAGCAGCTTAGTTGGCGGGGGCCCGTGGGAGACCCAGTACTTC.

This rearrangement joins TRBV6-5 to TRBJ2-7; 7 bases are a match to TRBD1. The CDR3 has 13 residues. In germline, CDR1 is MNHEY, CDR2 SVGAGI. V lost 8 bases to trimming and J lost 3 bases; unmatched junction nucleotides: 7. DNA for the CDR3: TGTGCCAGCTCCTACGGACAGGTCTACGAGCAGTACTTC. Protein sequence: CASSYGQVYEQYF.

This chain links TRBV25-1 with TRBJ1-2, with 9 bases that match TRBD1. Germline V CDR1 and CDR2: MGHDK, SYGVNS. The junction had 10 bases not matched to a gene; V was cut back by 4 bases and J by 1 base. This CDR3 comprises 17 residues. The CDR3 nucleotides read TGTGCCAGCAGTGTCGGGACAGGGCATTCGTTTAACTATGGCTACACCTTC. Protein: CASSVGTGHSFNYGYTF.

The chain carries TRBV18 and TRBJ1-1, with unresolved D. Germline V lookup: CDR1 KGHSH, CDR2 LQKENI. CDR3 length equals 16 residues. Trimming shortened V by 3 bases and J by 0 bases, and 14 bases separated the two germline ends. The CDR3 DNA reads TGTGCCAGCTCACCCTGGGAAGCGAGAATGAACACTGAAGCTTTCTTT. The encoded protein is CASSPWEARMNTEAFF. The whole variable domain, remainder taken from reference TRBV18 and TRBJ1-1, is NAGVMQNPRHLVRRRGQEARLRCSPMKGHSHVYWYRQLPEEGLKFMVYLQKENIIDESGMPKERFSAEFPKEGPSILRIQQVVRGDSAAYFCASSPWEARMNTEAFFGQGTRLTVV.

The V gene is TRBV6-2 or TRBV6-3, the J gene TRBJ2-5; weak D call: TRBD2 (5 bases). The CDR3 totals 14 residues. CDR1 is MNHEY and CDR2 is SVGEGT in the germline V gene. The V and J ends lost 0 bases and 1 base respectively, with 6 bases between them. The CDR3: CASSYSLVQETQYF. CDR3 DNA sequence: TGTGCCAGCAGTTACTCACTAGTCCAAGAGACCCAGTACTTC.

The J gene is TRBJ1-5, the V gene TRBV29-1, with 7 bases aligning to TRBD1. Trimming removed 5 bases from V and 5 bases from J; junction bases left unmatched: 12. CDR1 and CDR2 from the germline V gene are SQVTM and ANQGSEA. The CDR3 is 15 residues long. The CDR3 reads CSVRFGTAPDQPQHF. CDR3 DNA sequence: TGCAGCGTTAGATTTGGGACAGCCCCCGATCAGCCCCAGCATTTT.

V is TRBV7-2 and J is TRBJ2-7; D not resolved. This CDR3 spans 14 amino acids. Germline V gene lookup returns CDR1 SGHTA and CDR2 FQGNSA. V lost 0 bases and J lost 2, with 8 bases in between. The CDR3 nucleotides read TGTGCCAGCAGCTTAGCAGGACGAACCTACGAGCAGTACTTC. Encoded protein: CASSLAGRTYEQYF.

The chain recombines TRBV4-3 with TRBJ1-1; unclear D gene. Trimming shortened V by 0 bases and J by 0 bases, and 20 bases separated the two germline ends. Germline CDR1 reads LGHNA; CDR2 reads YSLEER. The CDR3 has 19 residues. The CDR3 region is CASSQDLREPITMNTEAFF. CDR3 in DNA: TGCGCCAGCAGCCAAGACCTCAGAGAACCAATAACGATGAACACTGAAGCTTTCTTT.

The genes are TRBV7-9 and TRBJ2-1; 8 nucleotides line up with TRBD2. J lost 4 bases, V lost 3 bases, and 11 bases had no gene match. Per the germline V gene, CDR1 is SEHNR and CDR2 is FQNEAQ (reference sequence). The CDR3 sequence is 17 residues long. The CDR3 DNA is TGTGCCAGCAGCTTGGGTGGCGGGGGGCCGGGTTACAATGAGCAGTTCTTC. As protein: CASSLGGGGPGYNEQFF.

This chain links TRBV11-2 with TRBJ2-7; D might be TRBD2 (7 bases). CDR3 length: 15 residues. Germline CDR1 SGHAT, CDR2 FQNNGV. V was cut by 1 base and J by 1 base, with 11 bases left in between. CDR3 sequence (DNA): TGTGCCAGCAGCTTAGGAGGGGGGGCGTCCTACGAGCAGTACTTC. This codes for CASSLGGGASYEQYF. Together with reference TRBV11-2 and TRBJ2-7, the CDR3 gives the full variable domain: EAGVAQSPRYKIIEKRQSVAFWCNPISGHATLYWYQQILGQGPKLLIQFQNNGVVDDSQLPKDRFSAERLKGVDSTLKIQPAKLEDSAVYLCASSLGGGASYEQYFGPGTRLTVT.

The rearrangement uses TRBV2 and TRBJ1-2; D unclear. V was shortened by 1 base and J by 4 bases, with 13 bases between the two germline ends. The CDR3 covers 15 residues. Germline CDR1 SNHLY, CDR2 FYNNEI. The CDR3 nucleotides are TGTGCCAGCAGTGAAGGGGTTGGAGCGGGCTATGGCTACACCTTC. Residues: CASSEGVGAGYGYTF.

V gene TRBV10-1 combines with J gene TRBJ2-7, with 9 bases fitting TRBD1. V trimming: 3 bases; J trimming: 5 bases; junction bases outside the gene matches: 8. CDR1 and CDR2 (germline): WNHNN, SYGVQD (reference sequence). This CDR3 has 15 residues. As DNA, the CDR3 is TGCGCCAGCAGTGACCCTGGACAGGGGTTGGACGAGCAGTACTTC. Translated, it gives CASSDPGQGLDEQYF.

The rearrangement joins TRBV3-1 (or the pseudogene TRBV3-2) to TRBJ1-2, with D hard to call. The germline V gene has CDR1 LGHDT and CDR2 YNNKEL (reference sequence). Between the trimmed V and J ends, which lost 4 bases and 0 bases, there was a span of 9 bases. This CDR3 has 14 residues. The CDR3 DNA is TGTGCCAGCAGCCCCTCTGAAGCTAACTATGGCTACACCTTC. Amino acid sequence: CASSPSEANYGYTF.

This chain connects TRBV9 to TRBJ2-3; 12 bases line up with TRBD2. V dropped 4 bases and J dropped 0; count of bases not matched to a gene: 3. CDR3 length: 16 amino acids. Germline V gene sequence: CDR1 SGDLS, CDR2 YYNGEE. CDR3 in amino acids: CASSSGTSGSTDTQYF. In DNA, the CDR3 is TGTGCCAGCAGCTCAGGGACTAGCGGGAGCACAGATACGCAGTATTTT.

This clone appeared once. This chain connects TRBV7-8 to TRBJ1-2; no definite D call. Germline V gives CDR1 SGHVS, CDR2 FQNEAQ. CDR3 size: 11 residues. V shed 1 base and J shed 7 bases, with 4 bases lying between them. The CDR3 DNA reads as TGTGCCAGCAGCTTAGAAGTTGGCTACACCTTC. It is translated as CASSLEVGYTF.

The chain couples TRBV27 to TRBJ2-1; D remains ambiguous. The CDR3 is made up of 12 amino acids. Germline loops: CDR1 MNHEY, CDR2 SMNVEV (reference sequence). Trimming took off 3 bases at V and 8 bases at J, with 8 bases between the two ends. Here the CDR3 reads CASSLSMDEQFF. CDR3 bases: TGTGCCAGCAGTTTGTCTATGGATGAGCAGTTCTTC.

The chain links TRBV5-4 to TRBJ2-3; 7 nucleotides line up with TRBD2. The ends lost 1 base at V and 2 bases at J; junction bases unmatched: 7. In germline, CDR1 is SGHNT, CDR2 YYREEE (reference sequence). The CDR3 is 16 amino acids. The CDR3 DNA reads as TGTGCCAGCAGCTTGTACACTAGCGCTAACACAGATACGCAGTATTTT. This encodes CASSLYTSANTDTQYF.

V gene TRBV19 combines with J gene TRBJ1-1, with 9 positions matching TRBD1. The CDR3 runs to 18 residues. V lost 3 bases and J lost 5; bases outside the gene matches: 16. The germline CDR1 and CDR2 sequences are LNHDA and SQIVND (reference sequence). The CDR3 here is CASSIHQAGTGFLTEAFF. CDR3 in DNA: TGTGCCAGTAGTATCCACCAGGCGGGGACAGGGTTCCTAACTGAAGCTTTCTTT.

The chain recombines TRBV10-3 with TRBJ1-4; 7 bases fit TRBD1. This CDR3 has 15 residues. Germline-derived CDR1 and CDR2 are ENHRY and SYGVKD. Unmatched junction bases numbered 0, after V lost 0 bases and J lost 2 bases. The CDR3 coding sequence is TGTGCCATCAGTGAGTCGACAGGGACTAATGAAAAACTGTTTTTT. This codes for CAISESTGTNEKLFF.

V usage is TRBV19 and J usage is TRBJ2-5, with 9 bases lining up with TRBD2. From germline, CDR1 is LNHDA and CDR2 SQIVND (reference sequence). This CDR3 spans 15 amino acids. Germline trimming cut 5 bases from V and 5 bases from J; bases unmatched to any gene: 9. Written as DNA, the CDR3 is TGTGCCAGTAGTTCTGACTCCGGACTAGCGGAGACCCAGTACTTC. Residues: CASSSDSGLAETQYF.

CDR3 sequence reads: CASSQDKAFQYF. The CDR3 nucleotides read TGTGCCAGCAGCCAAGATAAAGCTTTTCAGTACTTC. The V call is TRBV3-1 (or the pseudogene TRBV3-2), the J call TRBJ2-5; the D is unclear. The V end was cut by 0 bases, the J end by 11 bases, with 10 bases between. CDR1 LGHDT and CDR2 YNNKEL come from the germline V gene (reference sequence). This CDR3 is built from 12 residues.

This chain links TRBV7-9 with TRBJ1-1; the D is unclear. This CDR3 is built from 12 residues. Germline values: CDR1 SEHNR, CDR2 FQNEAQ (reference sequence). Trimming shortened V by 1 base and J by 5 bases, and 5 bases separated the two germline ends. CDR3 residues: CASSLGETEAFF. The CDR3 DNA reads TGTGCCAGCAGCTTAGGGGAGACTGAAGCTTTCTTT.

V usage is TRBV4-3 and J usage is TRBJ1-2; unclear D gene. V dropped 1 base and J dropped 3 bases, with 9 bases sitting between them. The germline V gene has CDR1 LGHNA and CDR2 YSLEER. The CDR3 sequence is 14 residues long. CDR3 sequence reads: CASSQVFKDYGYTF. The CDR3 DNA reads TGCGCCAGCAGCCAAGTTTTTAAGGACTATGGCTACACCTTC.

This clone is a singleton in its sample. The chain links TRBV5-1 to TRBJ2-3; possible D gene TRBD1, 6 bases. Germline-derived CDR1 and CDR2 are SGHRS and YFSETQ. The CDR3 extends over 14 amino acids. The V end was cut by 4 bases, the J end by 0 bases, with 9 bases between. CDR3 sequence (DNA): TGCGCCAGCAGCCTGGGACATAGCACAGATACGCAGTATTTT. Its translation is CASSLGHSTDTQYF.

This clone was seen a few times. This chain joins TRBV27 and TRBJ2-1; 7 bases match TRBD2. The germline V gene has CDR1 MNHEY and CDR2 SMNVEV (reference sequence). CDR3 length equals 15 residues. The V segment lost 4 bases and the J segment 8 bases; nucleotides outside the gene matches: 11. The CDR3 sequence is CASSSLGSGDDEQFF. For the CDR3, the DNA is TGTGCCAGCAGTTCCTTAGGGAGCGGGGATGATGAGCAGTTCTTC.

The chain couples TRBV15 to TRBJ1-4; D not certain. V was trimmed by 0 bases and J by 5 bases, leaving 7 bases between them. This CDR3 is 14 amino acids long. Germline V CDR1 and CDR2: LNHNV, YYDKDF (reference sequence). The CDR3 reads CATSREGLNEKLFF. CDR3 bases: TGTGCCACCAGCAGAGAAGGGCTGAATGAAAAACTGTTTTTT.

This clone was recorded once. The chain uses TRBV12-5 and TRBJ2-3; a weak D match, TRBD2 (6 bases). The germline V and J ends were trimmed by 0 bases and 3 bases, with 10 bases remaining between them. This CDR3 contains 15 residues. The germline CDR1 and CDR2 sequences are LGHNT and FRNRAP. The CDR3 spells CASGLVSSGTDTQYF. CDR3 DNA sequence: TGTGCTAGTGGTTTGGTATCGAGCGGGACAGATACGCAGTATTTT.